Listed below are T cell receptor beta chains from one sample, sequenced in a study of cytomegalovirus exposure and HLA in healthy donors. Data came from immunoSEQ multiplex PCR; TCRdb stores just in-frame clones and leaves some out. Of about 83,000 clones listed, roughly 96% are singletons. Sequencing used PBMCs. The receptors were gathered from a woman between 18 and 29 years old in good health and CMV-seronegative. Each CDR3 is given with its conserved first and last residue. A D gene is named only where the DNA matches it firmly. Clone size is given for some rows only: seen once, a few or many times, or a class if the clone is expanded.

D | size | J | V | CDR3 | DNA
TRBD2 | NA | TRBJ2-5 | TRBV7-8 | CASSFPRDSGSLGGVETQYF | TGTGCCAGCAGCTTCCCCCGCGATAGCGGGAGTCTCGGTGGTGTGGAGACCCAGTACTTC
TRBD2 | NA | TRBJ2-5 | TRBV5-6 | CASSLLAGEETQYF | TGTGCCAGCAGCTTGTTAGCGGGAGAAGAGACCCAGTACTTC
TRBD1 | once | TRBJ1-2 | TRBV19 | CASSMEDRFPLSYGYTF | TGTGCCAGTAGTATGGAGGACAGGTTCCCCCTCTCCTATGGCTACACCTTC
TRBD2 | NA | TRBJ2-3 | TRBV2 | CASSEWWTSGKADTQYF | TGTGCCAGCAGTGAATGGTGGACTAGCGGGAAAGCAGATACGCAGTATTTT
NA | NA | TRBJ1-2 | TRBV9 | CASSTAIYYGYTF | TGTGCCAGCTCGACAGCCATATACTATGGCTACACCTTC
TRBD2 | NA | TRBJ2-3 | TRBV19 | CASSIGLAGVMGDTQYF | TGTGCCAGTAGTATAGGGCTAGCGGGAGTGATGGGGGATACGCAGTATTTT
TRBD1 | NA | TRBJ2-7 | TRBV11-3 | CASSLDGTGYYEQYF | TGTGCCAGCAGCTTAGACGGGACAGGGTACTACGAGCAGTACTTC
NA | NA | TRBJ2-1 | TRBV4-1 | CASSQGFSSYNEQFF | TGCGCCAGCAGCCAAGGTTTCAGCTCCTACAATGAGCAGTTCTTC
TRBD1 | NA | TRBJ2-3 | TRBV6-5 | CASSTGGPDTQYF | TGTGCCAGCAGCACAGGGGGCCCAGATACGCAGTATTTT
NA | NA | TRBJ2-7 | TRBV6-5 | CASRSTGYYEQYF | TGTGCCAGCAGGTCCACAGGGTACTACGAGCAGTACTTC
NA | NA | TRBJ1-2 | TRBV2 | CASTRGGVVGYTF | TGTGCCAGCACCCGGGGAGGGGTGGTGGGCTACACCTTC
TRBD1 | NA | TRBJ1-1 | TRBV27 | CASSLGTANTEAFF | TGTGCCAGCAGTTTGGGGACAGCTAACACTGAAGCTTTCTTT
TRBD2 | NA | TRBJ2-7 | TRBV7-2 | CASSHTSGREYEQYF | TGTGCCAGCAGCCATACTAGCGGGAGAGAATACGAGCAGTACTTC
TRBD1 | NA | TRBJ2-1 | TRBV11-2 | CASSLGQGIHNEQFF | TGTGCCAGCAGCTTAGGACAGGGGATCCACAATGAGCAGTTCTTC
TRBD2 | NA | TRBJ2-7 | TRBV20-1 | CSAGEGEQYF | TGCAGTGCTGGGGAGGGTGAGCAGTACTTC
TRBD1 | NA | TRBJ2-7 | TRBV7-6 | CASSSVAGTASYEQYF | TGTGCCAGCAGCTCAGTGGCCGGGACAGCCTCCTACGAGCAGTACTTC
NA | NA | TRBJ2-1 | TRBV15 | CATSRATGPPEDEQFF | TGTGCCACCAGCAGAGCCACAGGACCTCCTGAGGATGAGCAGTTCTTC
TRBD2 | once | TRBJ2-4 | TRBV9 | CASSDSGVGGPAKNIQYF | TGTGCCAGCAGCGATAGCGGGGTAGGAGGACCAGCCAAAAACATTCAGTACTTC
NA | NA | TRBJ1-2 | TRBV10-3 | CAISESESNYGYTF | TGTGCCATCAGTGAGTCCGAAAGCAACTATGGCTACACCTTC
NA | NA | TRBJ1-1 | TRBV6-6 | CASNNGQRTEAFF | TGTGCCAGCAATAACGGACAGAGAACTGAAGCTTTCTTT
NA | NA | TRBJ2-1 | TRBV6-5 | CASSYYLGAEQFF | TGTGCCAGCAGTTACTACCTTGGGGCTGAGCAGTTCTTC
TRBD2 | NA | TRBJ2-7 | TRBV6-5 | CASSYSPGLAVQYF | TGTGCCAGCAGTTACTCACCGGGACTAGCGGTGCAGTACTTC
NA | NA | TRBJ1-1 | TRBV5-1 | CASSFERSTNTEAFF | TGCGCCAGCAGCTTTGAGCGCTCGACGAACACTGAAGCTTTCTTT
NA | once | TRBJ2-7 | TRBV29-1 | CSGGPGPSYEQYF | TGCAGCGGGGGGCCGGGGCCGTCCTACGAGCAGTACTTC
NA | NA | TRBJ1-1 | TRBV6-5 | CASRGQLHNTEAFF | TGTGCCAGCAGAGGACAGTTGCACAACACTGAAGCTTTCTTT
NA | NA | TRBJ1-1 | TRBV7-9 | CASSLEGEGQAFF | TGTGCCAGCAGCTTGGAGGGGGAGGGTCAAGCTTTCTTT
NA | NA | TRBJ2-7 | TRBV21-1 | CASSRRDRGPYEQYF | TGTGCCAGCAGCCGCCGGGACAGGGGGCCCTACGAGCAGTACTTC
NA | NA | TRBJ2-7 | TRBV7-6 | CASSFREGLDEQYF | TGTGCCAGCAGCTTCCGTGAGGGATTGGACGAGCAGTACTTC
TRBD1 | NA | TRBJ2-3 | TRBV5-1 | CASTSRQGLFTDTQYF | TGCGCCAGCACGTCGAGACAGGGCCTTTTCACAGATACGCAGTATTTT
NA | NA | TRBJ2-7 | TRBV30 | CAWRGPLSYEQYF | TGTGCCTGGAGGGGCCCCCTCTCCTACGAGCAGTACTTC
NA | once | TRBJ2-3 | TRBV28 | CAHRGSTDTQYF | TGTGCCCACCGGGGGAGCACAGATACGCAGTATTTT
NA | once | TRBJ2-7 | TRBV2 | CASSASELGSYEQYF | TGTGCCAGCAGTGCATCCGAGTTAGGGAGTTACGAGCAGTACTTC
NA | NA | TRBJ1-2 | TRBV27 | CASSSGQFYGYTF | TGTGCCAGCAGTTCCGGACAGTTCTATGGCTACACCTTC
TRBD1 | NA | TRBJ2-1 | TRBV18 | CASSPNRGPYNEQFF | TGTGCCAGCTCGCCTAACAGGGGGCCCTACAATGAGCAGTTCTTC
TRBD2 | NA | TRBJ2-7 | TRBV19 | CASSIIAGGRQYEQYF | TGTGCCAGTAGTATAATCGCGGGAGGCCGACAGTACGAGCAGTACTTC
TRBD1 | NA | TRBJ1-6 | TRBV18 | CASSQRSGRGSSSYNSPLHF | TGTGCCAGCTCACAGAGGTCGGGCAGGGGGTCGAGCTCCTATAATTCACCCCTCCACTTT
TRBD2 | NA | TRBJ2-1 | TRBV2 | CASSEAGGWPDEQFF | TGTGCCAGCAGTGAGGCGGGAGGGTGGCCAGATGAGCAGTTCTTC
TRBD1 | NA | TRBJ2-4 | TRBV10-3 | CAIRSDDRGPVQYF | TGTGCCATCAGATCTGATGACAGGGGGCCTGTTCAGTACTTC
TRBD2 | NA | TRBJ2-1 | TRBV9 | CASSVRPGLVNEQFF | TGTGCCAGCAGCGTCCGACCGGGACTAGTAAATGAGCAGTTCTTC
NA | NA | TRBJ2-7 | TRBV6-5 | CASRPRGLGGYEQYF | TGTGCCAGCAGACCCAGAGGGCTAGGGGGATACGAGCAGTACTTC
TRBD1 | NA | TRBJ1-2 | TRBV4-1 | CASSQVGSGGEGYGYTF | TGCGCCAGCAGCCAAGTTGGGTCAGGGGGCGAGGGCTATGGCTACACCTTC
NA | NA | TRBJ2-2 | TRBV9 | CASSVGGRSFGELFF | TGTGCCAGCAGCGTAGGGGGGAGGAGTTTCGGGGAGCTGTTTTTT
TRBD1 | NA | TRBJ1-2 | TRBV27 | CASSLLVQGARDGYTF | TGTGCCAGCAGTTTACTGGTCCAGGGGGCGCGAGATGGCTACACCTTC
TRBD2 | NA | TRBJ2-1 | TRBV4-2 | CASSRNPRGLDDNEQFF | TGTGCCAGCAGCCGGAATCCCCGGGGACTAGATGACAATGAGCAGTTCTTC
TRBD2 | few | TRBJ2-1 | TRBV4-1 | CASSPEREGDNNEQFF | TGCGCCAGCAGCCCTGAGCGGGAGGGCGACAACAATGAGCAGTTCTTC
NA | few | TRBJ2-7 | TRBV9 | CASSVGLYYEQYF | TGTGCCAGCAGCGTAGGCCTCTACTACGAGCAGTACTTC
NA | NA | TRBJ2-5 | TRBV6-1 | CASSEGGGQETQYF | TGTGCCAGCAGTGAAGGAGGGGGCCAAGAGACCCAGTACTTC
NA | NA | TRBJ1-5 | TRBV6-6 | CASTQSDQPQHF | TGTGCCAGCACCCAGTCTGATCAGCCCCAGCATTTT
NA | NA | TRBJ2-1 | TRBV10-1 | CASSDAGSSYNEQFF | TGCGCCAGCAGTGATGCCGGTAGCTCCTACAATGAGCAGTTCTTC
TRBD1 | NA | TRBJ1-2 | TRBV19 | CASSTHRGSDHGYTF | TGTGCCAGTAGTACACACAGGGGTTCCGATCATGGCTACACCTTC
TRBD1 | NA | TRBJ1-1 | TRBV10-2 | CASSGQGGNTEAFF | TGCGCCAGCAGCGGACAGGGGGGGAACACTGAAGCTTTCTTT
NA | NA | TRBJ2-7 | TRBV29-1 | CSVGGRTRYEQYF | TGCAGCGTTGGGGGGAGGACGAGGTACGAGCAGTACTTC
TRBD2 | NA | TRBJ2-1 | TRBV9 | CASSVAGTSGLNEQFF | TGTGCCAGCAGCGTAGCAGGGACTAGCGGTCTCAATGAGCAGTTCTTC